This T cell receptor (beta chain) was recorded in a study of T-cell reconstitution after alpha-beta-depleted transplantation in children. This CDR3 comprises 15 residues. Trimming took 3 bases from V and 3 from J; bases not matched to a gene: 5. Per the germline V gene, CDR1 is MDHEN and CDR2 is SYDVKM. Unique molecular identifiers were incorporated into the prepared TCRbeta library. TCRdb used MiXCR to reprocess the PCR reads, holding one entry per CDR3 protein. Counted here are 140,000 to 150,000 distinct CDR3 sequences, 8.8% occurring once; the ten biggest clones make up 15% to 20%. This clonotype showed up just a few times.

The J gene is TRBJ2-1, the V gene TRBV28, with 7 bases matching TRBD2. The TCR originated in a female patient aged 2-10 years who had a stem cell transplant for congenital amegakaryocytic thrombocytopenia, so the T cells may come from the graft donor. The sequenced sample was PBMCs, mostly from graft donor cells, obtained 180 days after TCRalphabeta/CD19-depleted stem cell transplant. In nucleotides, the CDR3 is TGTGCCAGCAGTTTTGCGGGAGAGAACTACAATGAGCAGTTCTTC. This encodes CASSFAGENYNEQFF.